Presented here are 24 T cell receptor beta chains from one specimen sequenced in a study of CD8 T cells in ankylosing spondylitis. Each CDR3 protein gets one entry after TCRdb re-called the 5' RACE reads with MiXCR. This sample has roughly 42,000 distinct CDR3 sequences; less than 3% occur once, and the top ten carry roughly 4.4%. The specimen was blood, either unsorted or a sorted T cell fraction (not recorded which). All receptors derive from a male donor with ankylosing spondylitis or in good health (not recorded which).

This clonotype came up many times. The V and J genes are TRBV9 and TRBJ1-1; 7 positions match TRBD1. The CDR3 consists of 15 residues. CDR1 is SGDLS, CDR2 YYNGEE, per germline. The junction had 8 bases not matched to a gene; V was cut back by 0 bases and J by 6 bases. In nucleotides, the CDR3 is TGTGCCAGCAGCGTAGGACAGGGCGTCCCTTCTGAAGCTTTCTTT. Its translation: CASSVGQGVPSEAFF.

This clonotype occurred many times. The gene calls are TRBV9 and TRBJ2-1; D might be TRBD2 (6 bases). The CDR3 extends over 18 amino acids. Trimming pared 3 bases from V and 3 bases from J, leaving 22 bases between. CDR1 and CDR2 from the germline V gene are SGDLS and YYNGEE. CDR3 bases: TGTGCCAGCAGCGCCTTAGGAACCAGCGGGCGATTCTACAATGAGCAGTTCTTC. It yields the protein CASSALGTSGRFYNEQFF. Combining the CDR3 with reference TRBV9 and TRBJ2-1 gives the whole variable domain DSGVTQTPKHLITATGQRVTLRCSPRSGDLSVYWYQQSLDQGLQFLIQYYNGEERAKGNILERFSAQQFPDLHSELNLSSLELGDSALYFCASSALGTSGRFYNEQFFGPGTRLTVL.

There are many counts of this clonotype. The chain carries TRBV9 and TRBJ1-4; possible D gene TRBD1, 6 bases. The ends were cut back, 4 bases at V and 0 bases at J, with 10 bases in the middle. Germline assignment: CDR1 SGDLS and CDR2 YYNGEE. The CDR3 spans 15 residues. CDR3 DNA: TGTGCCAGCAGCCCCCGACAGGCAACTAATGAAAAACTGTTTTTT. Its translation is CASSPRQATNEKLFF.

In this sample, this clonotype turned up many times. V gene TRBV9 combines with J gene TRBJ2-5; no reliable D call. The V gene lost 1 base and the J gene lost 2 bases, with 3 bases spanning the gap. Germline CDR1 SGDLS, CDR2 YYNGEE. This CDR3 spans 12 amino acids. The CDR3 protein is CASSVTQETQYF. DNA of the CDR3: TGTGCCAGCAGCGTAACTCAAGAGACCCAGTACTTC.

This clonotype has at least ten counts. The chain joins TRBV9 to TRBJ2-3; no reliable D call. Germline CDR1 and CDR2: SGDLS and YYNGEE. Trimming removed 4 bases at V and 2 bases at J, with 20 bases between. CDR3 length equals 17 residues. CDR3 in DNA: TGTGCCAGCAGCCCCCTTCCCGGCAGACCCGACACAGATACGCAGTATTTT. This gives the protein CASSPLPGRPDTDTQYF.

V and J are TRBV9 and TRBJ2-7, with 11 bases identical to TRBD2. Germline loops: CDR1 SGDLS, CDR2 YYNGEE. The CDR3 has 15 amino acids. The trim removed 1 base at V and 2 bases at J, leaving 2 bases unmatched. CDR3 DNA: TGTGCCAGCAGCGTAACTAGCGGGGGCCCCTACGAGCAGTACTTC. Translated: CASSVTSGGPYEQYF.

This clonotype has at least ten counts. J is TRBJ2-3 and V is TRBV9; the match to TRBD2 covers 11 bases. V was clipped by 3 bases and J by 3 bases; unmatched bases: 3. Germline V lookup: CDR1 SGDLS, CDR2 YYNGEE. This CDR3 region has 15 residues. The CDR3, as DNA: TGTGCCAGCAGCGCTAGCGGGAGGAGAACAGATACGCAGTATTTT. It specifies CASSASGRRTDTQYF.

This clonotype was seen at least ten times. The genes are TRBV9 and TRBJ2-7, with a weak D call TRBD2 (5 bases). Germline-derived CDR1 and CDR2 are SGDLS and YYNGEE. The CDR3 spans 12 residues. Trimming stripped 4 bases from V and 9 bases from J, with 14 bases between. DNA of the CDR3: TGTGCCAGCAGCCCGGTAGGAGGTCTGCAGTACTTC. Translation: CASSPVGGLQYF.

This clonotype was observed many times. The CDR3 region is CASSVVGLEQFF. CDR3 sequence (DNA): TGTGCCAGCAGCGTAGTGGGCTTGGAGCAGTTCTTC. This sequence joins TRBV9 and TRBJ2-1; no reliable D call. Trimming removed 0 bases at V and 10 bases at J, with 8 bases between. CDR3 length: 12 residues. Germline loops: CDR1 SGDLS, CDR2 YYNGEE. Looking up the rest from reference TRBV9 and TRBJ2-1 gives the full variable domain: DSGVTQTPKHLITATGQRVTLRCSPRSGDLSVYWYQQSLDQGLQFLIQYYNGEERAKGNILERFSAQQFPDLHSELNLSSLELGDSALYFCASSVVGLEQFFGPGTRLTVL.

This clonotype was observed at least ten times. The CDR3 region is CASSVDQAGNYGYTF. The CDR3 DNA reads as TGTGCCAGCAGCGTAGACCAGGCCGGTAACTATGGCTACACCTTC. The V gene is TRBV9, the J gene TRBJ1-2; D uncertain. The V end lost 0 bases, the J end lost 1 base, and 10 bases lay between the germline ends. Germline values: CDR1 SGDLS, CDR2 YYNGEE. CDR3 length: 15 residues.

This clonotype was observed at least ten times. The rearrangement joins TRBV9 to TRBJ2-1; no reliable D call. CDR3 length: 14 residues. Per the germline V gene, CDR1 is SGDLS and CDR2 is YYNGEE. V shed 4 bases and J shed 2 bases, with 10 bases lying between them. CDR3 protein: CASSPGWAYNEQFF. In nucleotides, the CDR3 is TGTGCCAGCAGCCCGGGCTGGGCCTACAATGAGCAGTTCTTC. Filled out from reference TRBV9 and TRBJ2-1, the complete variable domain reads DSGVTQTPKHLITATGQRVTLRCSPRSGDLSVYWYQQSLDQGLQFLIQYYNGEERAKGNILERFSAQQFPDLHSELNLSSLELGDSALYFCASSPGWAYNEQFFGPGTRLTVL.

In this sample, this clonotype turned up a few times. The chain links TRBV9 to TRBJ2-7; the match to TRBD1 covers 8 bases. Germline CDR1 is SGDLS and CDR2 is YYNGEE. V shed 4 bases and J 4 bases; nucleotides not matched to a gene: 13. The CDR3 is made up of 16 amino acids. The CDR3 DNA follows: TGTGCCAGCAGCACCCACCTAGGGACAGGAACTTACGAGCAGTACTTC. Protein product: CASSTHLGTGTYEQYF. Full variable domain (rest looked up from reference TRBV9 and TRBJ2-7): DSGVTQTPKHLITATGQRVTLRCSPRSGDLSVYWYQQSLDQGLQFLIQYYNGEERAKGNILERFSAQQFPDLHSELNLSSLELGDSALYFCASSTHLGTGTYEQYFGPGTRLTVT.

There are many counts of this clonotype. J is TRBJ2-4 and V is TRBV9; tentatively, D is TRBD1 or TRBD2 (6 bases each). Germline-derived CDR1 and CDR2 are SGDLS and YYNGEE. Between the trimmed V and J ends, which lost 4 bases and 6 bases, there was a span of 11 bases. The CDR3 runs to 13 residues. Here the CDR3 reads CASSQGRRNIQYF. Written as DNA, the CDR3 is TGTGCCAGCAGCCAGGGGAGGAGAAACATTCAGTACTTC.

In its sample, this clonotype ranks as medium-sized. The chain recombines TRBV9 with TRBJ2-7; TRBD2 is a possible D gene (5 bases). There are 16 residues in the CDR3. V lost 0 bases, J lost 7 bases, and 20 bases lay in between. Germline V gene sequence: CDR1 SGDLS, CDR2 YYNGEE. The CDR3 here is CASSVGRSAGQAEQYF. CDR3 in DNA: TGTGCCAGCAGCGTAGGTCGATCCGCGGGTCAAGCTGAGCAGTACTTC.

Ten or more counts support this clonotype. V is TRBV9 and J is TRBJ1-1; possibly TRBD1 for D (5 bases). The V gene lost 4 bases and the J gene lost 2 bases, with 18 bases spanning the gap. Per the germline V gene, CDR1 is SGDLS and CDR2 is YYNGEE. The CDR3 covers 16 residues. This chain's CDR3 is CASSPFTQGRNTEAFF. CDR3 coding DNA: TGTGCCAGCAGCCCCTTTACTCAGGGACGAAACACTGAAGCTTTCTTT.

In its sample, this clonotype was seen many times. This chain joins TRBV9 and TRBJ2-3; 9 nucleotides agree with TRBD2. The CDR3 totals 15 residues. J was trimmed by 4 bases and V by 1 base; bases with no gene match: 4. CDR1 and CDR2 from the germline V gene are SGDLS and YYNGEE. In DNA, the CDR3 is TGTGCCAGCAGCGTAACACTAGCGGGCCCAGATACGCAGTATTTT. This sequence encodes CASSVTLAGPDTQYF.

This clonotype counts as medium-sized (0.01 to 0.1%). This chain uses TRBV9 with TRBJ2-3, with a weak D call TRBD2 (6 bases). The germline CDR1 and CDR2 sequences are SGDLS and YYNGEE. CDR3 length: 13 amino acids. V was pared by 3 bases and J by 6 bases, with 11 bases between. The CDR3 sequence: CASSAAGTDTQYF. The CDR3 DNA reads as TGTGCCAGCAGCGCGGCGGGGACGGATACGCAGTATTTT.

This clonotype was seen many times. The chain recombines TRBV9 with TRBJ2-2, with no clear D. The CDR3 is made up of 16 amino acids. The V end lost 0 bases, the J end lost 1 base, and 10 bases lay between the germline ends. Germline CDR1 is SGDLS and CDR2 is YYNGEE. CDR3 residues: CASSVVKDLNTGELFF. DNA for the CDR3: TGTGCCAGCAGCGTAGTAAAGGATCTGAACACCGGGGAGCTGTTTTTT.

This clonotype showed up many times. The rearrangement uses TRBV9 and TRBJ2-2; possibly TRBD2 for D (5 bases). Trimming pared 0 bases from V and 5 bases from J, leaving 8 bases between. The CDR3 totals 14 residues. CDR1 is SGDLS, CDR2 YYNGEE, per germline. CDR3 bases: TGTGCCAGCAGCGTAGCTACTAGAACCGGGGAGCTGTTTTTT. Encoded protein: CASSVATRTGELFF.

At least ten counts were recorded for this clonotype. The CDR3 here is CASSIQPGTSSGELFF. In DNA form, the CDR3 reads TGTGCCAGCAGCATCCAGCCCGGGACTAGTAGCGGGGAGCTGTTTTTT. The chain has TRBV9 and TRBJ2-2; 8 bases are shared with TRBD2. CDR3 length equals 16 residues. Germline V CDR1 and CDR2: SGDLS, YYNGEE. Trimming took 4 bases from V and 7 from J; bases not matched to a gene: 12.

This clonotype was counted at least ten times. The rearrangement uses TRBV9 and TRBJ1-2, with 8 nucleotides matching TRBD1. The CDR3 totals 14 residues. V lost 3 bases to trimming and J lost 4 bases; unmatched junction nucleotides: 5. Per germline, CDR1 SGDLS and CDR2 YYNGEE. The CDR3 protein is CASSGPTGVYGYTF. Written as DNA, the CDR3 is TGTGCCAGCAGCGGACCGACAGGGGTCTATGGCTACACCTTC.

This clonotype came up a few times. The V call is TRBV9, the J call TRBJ2-1, with a possible D match to TRBD1 (6 bases). This CDR3 contains 14 residues. V lost 5 bases, J lost 3 bases, and 12 bases lay in between. CDR1 and CDR2 from the germline V gene are SGDLS and YYNGEE. Here the CDR3 reads CASSPGTHYNEQFF. The CDR3 region has the DNA TGTGCCAGCAGTCCCGGGACACACTACAATGAGCAGTTCTTC.

The table lists this clonotype with many counts. This sequence joins TRBV9 and TRBJ2-6; no definite D call. V was trimmed by 3 bases and J by 1 base, leaving 11 bases between them. In germline, CDR1 is SGDLS, CDR2 YYNGEE. The CDR3 is made up of 16 amino acids. In nucleotides, the CDR3 is TGTGCCAGCAGCGGTCCATCTGCGTCTGGGGCCAACGTCCTGACTTTC. Protein: CASSGPSASGANVLTF.

This clonotype showed up many times. This chain uses TRBV9 with TRBJ2-5; the D call may be TRBD1 or TRBD2 (5 bases each). With 4 bases removed from V and 3 bases from J, the gap between germline ends came to 16 bases. The CDR3 runs to 15 residues. Germline V gene data show CDR1 as SGDLS and CDR2 as YYNGEE. CDR3 DNA sequence: TGTGCCAGCAGCCCCCGGGGCAGACCTGAAGAGACCCAGTACTTC. Encoded protein: CASSPRGRPEETQYF.